Presented here are 18 T cell receptor beta chains from one specimen sequenced in a study of regulatory T cells in long-lasting Graves disease. With iRepertoire HTBI primers and Arm-PCR of CDR3 regions, TCR beta libraries were built. MiXCR, run by TCRdb on the multiplex PCR reads, gives a single entry per CDR3 protein. The repertoire holds roughly 380,000 distinct CDR3 sequences, with roughly 16% as singletons. Described time point: newly diagnosed GD, antithyroid drugs for less than 3 months. The TCR library was made from RNA that had been extracted from PBMCs in TRIzol. The starting material was peripheral blood mononuclear cells (PBMCs), obtained at new diagnosis, from a patient treated with antithyroid drugs. The source is a female donor with Graves disease.

This clonotype was counted ten times or more. V usage is TRBV28 and J usage is TRBJ2-1; weak D call: TRBD2 (5 bases). CDR1 and CDR2 from the germline V gene are MDHEN and SYDVKM. CDR3 size: 14 residues. V was shortened by 3 bases and J by 5 bases, with 11 bases between the two germline ends. The CDR3 reads CASSFGGANNEQFF. CDR3 in DNA: TGTGCCAGCAGTTTTGGAGGTGCTAACAATGAGCAGTTCTTC.

This clonotype was counted at least ten times. J is TRBJ2-7 and V is TRBV6-5; no clear D. The CDR3 sequence is 13 residues long. V was clipped by 0 bases and J by 7 bases, with 10 bases between them. Germline loops: CDR1 MNHEY, CDR2 SVGAGI. The CDR3, as DNA: TGTGCCAGCAGTTACTCGCCCGTTTCAGAGCAGTACTTC. Translating gives CASSYSPVSEQYF.

This clonotype was picked up a small number of times. V usage is TRBV6-2 or TRBV6-3 and J usage is TRBJ2-5, with 12 nucleotides matching TRBD2. CDR1 is MNHEY, CDR2 SVGEGT, per germline. The CDR3 is 17 amino acids. After removal of 0 bases from V and 4 bases from J, the junction contained 6 bases not matched to a gene. The CDR3 DNA sequence: TGTGCCAGCAGTTACTCTTGGCTAGCGGGGGGGCGAGAGACCCAGTACTTC. Translating gives CASSYSWLAGGRETQYF.

This clonotype was seen only a few times. A much larger clone differs by one base, so this may be a read error. No conserved phenylalanine or tryptophan is present at the end of the CDR3, so a read error is the likely explanation. This rearrangement joins TRBV7-9 to TRBJ1-1, with D hard to call. Germline loops: CDR1 SEHNR, CDR2 FQNEAQ (reference sequence). V was clipped by 3 bases and J by 1 base, with 15 bases between them. This CDR3 comprises 16 residues. The DNA for the CDR3 is TGTGCCAGCAGCTTTGGGCCCCTTGAAACGAACACTGAAGCTTTCTCT. This sequence encodes CASSFGPLETNTEAFS.

Of note for this clonotype: Without the conserved terminal phenylalanine or tryptophan, this CDR3 likely stems from a read error. V usage is TRBV7-9 and J usage is TRBJ1-2; 7 bases align to TRBD1. Germline CDR1 SEHNR, CDR2 FQNEAQ (reference sequence). With 5 bases clipped from V and 3 bases from J, the junction kept 9 bases outside the gene matches. This CDR3 is built from 15 residues. CDR3 nucleotides: TGTGCCAGCAGCCGACGGGGACAGAATGACTATGGCTACACCCTC. As protein: CASSRRGQNDYGYTL.

This clonotype was counted at least ten times. The rearrangement links TRBV4-2 to TRBJ1-6; D is ambiguous. The ends were cut back, 0 bases at V and 4 bases at J, with 10 bases in the middle. Looked up from germline, CDR1 is LGHNA and CDR2 is YNFKEQ. CDR3 length equals 16 residues. CDR3 DNA sequence: TGTGCCAGCAGCCAAGATAGGCCAGATTATAATTCACCCCTCCACTTT. This sequence encodes CASSQDRPDYNSPLHF.

This clonotype was detected many times. The chain combines TRBV20-1 with TRBJ1-1; 8 bases line up with TRBD1. The length of the CDR3 is 13 residues. The V gene's germline CDR1 is DFQATT and CDR2 SNEGSKA (reference sequence). Trimming cost V 4 bases and J 4 bases; bases outside gene matches: 5. The DNA of the CDR3 is TGCAGTGCTACTGCGGACAGGGCCACTGAAGCTTTCTTT. It specifies CSATADRATEAFF.

This clonotype was counted at least ten times. The chain joins TRBV19 to TRBJ2-1; perhaps TRBD1 as D (5 bases). This CDR3 is 11 amino acids long. Germline CDR1 LNHDA, CDR2 SQIVND (reference sequence). The V and J ends lost 5 bases and 10 bases respectively, with 9 bases between them. CDR3 in DNA: TGTGCCAGTAGTCACAACAGGGAGCAGTTCTTC. The encoded protein is CASSHNREQFF.

This clonotype has a count of ten or more. The chain joins TRBV7-9 to TRBJ2-7; D unresolved. The V end was cut by 3 bases, the J end by 0 bases, with 3 bases between. This CDR3 comprises 12 residues. The germline gives CDR1 SEHNR, CDR2 FQNEAQ (reference sequence). The DNA for the CDR3 is TGTGCCAGCAGCTTGAGCTCCTACGAGCAGTACTTC. Translated: CASSLSSYEQYF.

Details on this clonotype: With a much larger clone just one base away, this may be a read error. The V call is TRBV30, the J call TRBJ2-5, with TRBD1 matching 8 bases. The CDR3 runs 15 residues. Germline V gene data show CDR1 as GTSNPN and CDR2 as SVGIG (reference sequence). V shed 3 bases and J 11 bases; nucleotides not matched to a gene: 17. CDR3 in amino acids: CAWREFRGLYNEQYF. In DNA, the CDR3 is TGTGCCTGGAGAGAGTTCAGGGGGCTTTACAATGAGCAGTACTTC.

The sample holds many counts of this clonotype. The V and J genes are TRBV20-1 and TRBJ2-7, with a possible D match to TRBD2 (6 bases). Germline-derived CDR1 and CDR2 are DFQATT and SNEGSKA (reference sequence). The V and J ends lost 2 bases and 2 bases respectively, with 25 bases between them. CDR3 length: 18 residues. Here the CDR3 DNA reads TGCAGTGCTAGACGTCCATCCGGGACTGGGGAAAGTCCCTACGAGCAGTACTTC. Amino acids: CSARRPSGTGESPYEQYF.

In regard to this clonotype: Germline and junction disagree at one end, which may indicate a read error. This chain joins TRBV6-1 and TRBJ1-1; the D is unclear. There are 14 residues in the CDR3. Germline V gene data show CDR1 as MNHNS and CDR2 as SASEGT. This chain's CDR3 is CASSEVGMNTGAFF. The CDR3 bases are TGTGCCAGCAGTGAAGTTGGCATGAACACTGGAGCTTTCTTT.

This clonotype was seen only a few times. The chain combines TRBV7-3 with TRBJ2-7, with 9 bases identical to TRBD2. J was trimmed by 4 bases and V by 5 bases; bases with no gene match: 12. The length of the CDR3 is 16 residues. Germline values: CDR1 SGHTA, CDR2 FQGTGA. This CDR3 reads CASSPTGTSLEYEQYF. The CDR3 DNA reads TGTGCCAGCAGCCCGACAGGGACTAGCTTGGAATACGAGCAGTACTTC.

The genes are TRBV28 and TRBJ2-3, with D perhaps TRBD1 or TRBD2 (5 bases each). Germline V gene sequence: CDR1 MDHEN, CDR2 SYDVKM. The CDR3 has 16 residues. Trimming removed 6 bases at V and 5 bases at J, with 21 bases between. The CDR3 loop is CASRALRGPRLDTQYF. In nucleotides, the CDR3 is TGTGCCAGCAGGGCCCTGAGGGGTCCGAGATTAGATACGCAGTATTTT. Full variable domain (outside the CDR3, taken from reference TRBV28 and TRBJ2-3): DVKVTQSSRYLVKRTGEKVFLECVQDMDHENMFWYRQDPGLGLRLIYFSYDVKMKEKGDIPEGYSVSREKKERFSLILESASTNQTSMYLCASRALRGPRLDTQYFGPGTRLTVL.

The chain recombines TRBV5-1 with TRBJ2-5; 7 nucleotides match TRBD2. Germline assignment: CDR1 SGHRS and CDR2 YFSETQ. This CDR3 region has 14 residues. With 1 base clipped from V and 5 bases from J, the junction kept 5 bases outside the gene matches. The DNA for the CDR3 is TGCGCCAGCAGCTTGCGGACTAGAAGTGAGACCCAGTACTTC. It specifies CASSLRTRSETQYF.

This clonotype was counted ten times or more. V usage is TRBV20-1 and J usage is TRBJ1-1; no firm D call. The CDR3 contains 11 residues. Per the germline V gene, CDR1 is DFQATT and CDR2 is SNEGSKA (reference sequence). The ends were cut back, 2 bases at V and 7 bases at J, with 8 bases in the middle. This CDR3 is CSARSSLEAFF. The DNA for the CDR3 is TGCAGTGCTAGATCATCTCTTGAAGCTTTCTTT.

This clonotype was observed a few times. The V and J genes are TRBV5-1 and TRBJ2-2; D is undetermined. Germline CDR1 and CDR2: SGHRS and YFSETQ. The CDR3 consists of 13 residues. The V end lost 5 bases, the J end lost 6 bases, and 11 bases lay between the germline ends. CDR3: CASSFKGPGELFF. DNA of the CDR3: TGCGCCAGCAGTTTTAAAGGACCCGGGGAGCTGTTTTTT.

The sample holds many counts of this clonotype. This chain connects TRBV5-5 to TRBJ1-4; D not resolved. Trimming shortened V by 7 bases and J by 0 bases, and 16 bases separated the two germline ends. CDR3 length: 16 amino acids. Germline V lookup: CDR1 SGHKS, CDR2 YYEKEE (reference sequence). The CDR3 nucleotides read TGTGCCAGCGGCGACTGGGTGTCTGCAACTAATGAAAAACTGTTTTTT. It translates to CASGDWVSATNEKLFF.